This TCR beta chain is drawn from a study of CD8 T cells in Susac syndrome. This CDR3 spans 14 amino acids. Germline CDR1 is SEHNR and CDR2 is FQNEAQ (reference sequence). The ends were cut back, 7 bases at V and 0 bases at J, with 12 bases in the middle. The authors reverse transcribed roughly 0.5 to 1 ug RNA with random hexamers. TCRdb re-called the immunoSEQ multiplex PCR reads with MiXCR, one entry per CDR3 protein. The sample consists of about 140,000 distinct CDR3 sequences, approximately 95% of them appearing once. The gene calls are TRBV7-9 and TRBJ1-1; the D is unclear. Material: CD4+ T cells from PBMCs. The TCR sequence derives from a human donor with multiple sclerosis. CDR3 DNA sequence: TGTGCCAGCACCCCTGGAGGGATGAACACTGAAGCTTTCTTT. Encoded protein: CASTPGGMNTEAFF.